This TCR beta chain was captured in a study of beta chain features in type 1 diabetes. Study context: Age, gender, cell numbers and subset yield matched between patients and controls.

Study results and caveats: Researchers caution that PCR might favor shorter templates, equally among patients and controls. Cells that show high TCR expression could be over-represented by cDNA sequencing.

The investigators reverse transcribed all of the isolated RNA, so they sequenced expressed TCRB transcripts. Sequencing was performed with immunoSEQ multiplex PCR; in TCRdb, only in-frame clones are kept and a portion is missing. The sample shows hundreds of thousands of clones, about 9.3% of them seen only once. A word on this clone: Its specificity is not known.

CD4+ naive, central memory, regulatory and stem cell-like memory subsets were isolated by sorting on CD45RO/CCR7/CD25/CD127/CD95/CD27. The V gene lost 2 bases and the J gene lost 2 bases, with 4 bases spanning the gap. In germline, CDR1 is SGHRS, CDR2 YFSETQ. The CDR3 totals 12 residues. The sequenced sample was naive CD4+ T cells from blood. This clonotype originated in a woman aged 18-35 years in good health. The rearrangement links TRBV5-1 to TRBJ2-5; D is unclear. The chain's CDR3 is CASSLLQETQYF. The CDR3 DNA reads TGCGCCAGCAGCTTACTTCAAGAGACCCAGTACTTC.